This entry lists 12 T cell receptor beta chains sequenced from one sample in a study of T cell responses to AZD1222 COVID-19 vaccine. The repertoire was sequenced with immunoSEQ multiplex PCR; TCRdb's copy has only in-frame clones and lacks some. Seen here are approximately 150,000 clones, around 93% observed once, and the top ten hold around 5.1%. The sequencing used peripheral blood, collected on day 0 of AZD1222 vaccination. The receptors come from an adult in good health.

This clone was counted a single time. V and J are TRBV11-3 and TRBJ2-5; TRBD2 matches 13 bases. The CDR3 runs 15 residues. V was clipped by 5 bases and J by 3 bases; unmatched bases: 3. Per germline, CDR1 SGHNT and CDR2 YENEEA. The chain's CDR3 is CASSPGLAGEETQYF. The CDR3 coding sequence is TGTGCCAGCAGCCCCGGACTAGCGGGAGAAGAGACCCAGTACTTC.

Remarks on this clone: A read error may produce the germline difference seen at one junction end. This sequence joins TRBV27 and TRBJ2-1, with 11 bases matching TRBD2. There are 16 residues in the CDR3. Germline-derived CDR1 and CDR2 are MNHEY and SMNVEV (reference sequence). In DNA form, the CDR3 reads TGTGCCAGCAGTCTCCAGACTAGCGGGACCTACAGTGAGCAGTTCTTC. Protein: CASSLQTSGTYSEQFF.

The chain combines TRBV6-2 or TRBV6-3 with TRBJ1-5; 8 nucleotides agree with TRBD1. CDR3 length equals 16 residues. The V segment lost 0 bases and the J segment 2 bases; nucleotides outside the gene matches: 3. Germline-derived CDR1 and CDR2 are MNHEY and SVGEGT. The CDR3 bases are TGTGCCAGCAGTTACTCAGCGACAGGGGGCAATCAGCCCCAGCATTTT. It translates to CASSYSATGGNQPQHF.

The chain employs TRBV19 and TRBJ1-5; tentatively, D is TRBD1 (6 bases). Germline lookup yields CDR1 LNHDA and CDR2 SQIVND (reference sequence). The CDR3 totals 16 residues. The ends were cut back, 6 bases at V and 2 bases at J, with 17 bases in the middle. DNA for the CDR3: TGTGCCAGTAGCACTCGGGGGGCGCGGGGCAATCAGCCCCAGCATTTT. Translation gives CASSTRGARGNQPQHF.

CDR3: CATSRDRRGAMETQYF. In DNA, the CDR3 is TGTGCCACCAGCAGAGACCGGAGGGGCGCGATGGAGACCCAGTACTTC. The V call is TRBV15, the J call TRBJ2-5; a weak D match, TRBD2 (6 bases). Germline loops: CDR1 LNHNV, CDR2 YYDKDF (reference sequence). Trimming took off 0 bases at V and 5 bases at J, with 16 bases between the two ends. The CDR3 consists of 16 residues.

The V and J genes are TRBV5-1 and TRBJ2-5; possible D gene TRBD2, 8 bases. Germline V gene sequence: CDR1 SGHRS, CDR2 YFSETQ. The CDR3 covers 17 residues. Trimming took off 4 bases at V and 3 bases at J, with 22 bases between the two ends. In DNA form, the CDR3 reads TGCGCCAGCAGCCTCCAGGGGGGACTAGGAAGTAAAGAGACCCAGTACTTC. This translates into CASSLQGGLGSKETQYF.

DNA of the CDR3: TGTGCCAGCAGCCTCGAGTTGTCGGATATCTACGAGCAGTACTTC. It encodes CASSLELSDIYEQYF. V is TRBV27 and J is TRBJ2-7; D uncertain. The germline V gene has CDR1 MNHEY and CDR2 SMNVEV (reference sequence). The CDR3 loop spans 15 amino acids. V lost 6 bases, J lost 3 bases, and 18 bases lay in between.

The chain links TRBV4-1 to TRBJ1-5; D perhaps matches TRBD1 (6 bases). Germline values: CDR1 MGHRA, CDR2 YSYEKL. This CDR3 has 15 amino acids. Trimming left V 0 bases short and J 4 bases short, with 10 bases between. The CDR3 region has the DNA TGCGCCAGCAGCCAAGATGCGGGGGCGAATCAGCCCCAGCATTTT. Its translation is CASSQDAGANQPQHF.

The table lists this clone with a few counts. The rearrangement uses TRBV12-2 and TRBJ2-5; TRBD2 reflects the table's D call only, with no check against the DNA. TRBV12-2 corresponds to a pseudogene. The CDR3 length is 9 residues. CDR3 sequence: CASEETQYF. The DNA for the CDR3 is TGTGCAAGTGAGGAGACCCAGTACTTC.

This chain joins TRBV5-4 and TRBJ2-3; 8 nucleotides agree with TRBD2. The germline V gene encodes CDR1 SGHNT and CDR2 YYREEE (reference sequence). With V trimmed by 2 bases and J by 0 bases, 8 bases remained unmatched. The CDR3 loop spans 17 amino acids. CDR3 sequence: CASSFAGGFTSTDTQYF. The DNA of the CDR3 is TGTGCCAGCAGCTTTGCGGGAGGCTTCACTAGCACAGATACGCAGTATTTT.

The chain couples TRBV5-1 to TRBJ1-2; 7 nucleotides align to TRBD1. Germline values: CDR1 SGHRS, CDR2 YFSETQ. This CDR3 is built from 15 residues. Unmatched junction bases numbered 3, after V lost 0 bases and J lost 1 base. CDR3 loop: CASSLGGTDNYGYTF. CDR3 in DNA: TGCGCCAGCAGCTTGGGGGGGACAGATAACTATGGCTACACCTTC.

The CDR3 DNA follows: TGTGCCAGTAGTATTACGTCGGAGGGAAGATCTGGGGCCAACGTCCTGACTTTC. Protein: CASSITSEGRSGANVLTF. This sequence joins TRBV19 and TRBJ2-6; D possibly corresponds to TRBD2 (6 bases). Germline V gene data show CDR1 as LNHDA and CDR2 as SQIVND (reference sequence). Trimming shortened V by 3 bases and J by 1 base, and 16 bases separated the two germline ends. This CDR3 has 18 amino acids.